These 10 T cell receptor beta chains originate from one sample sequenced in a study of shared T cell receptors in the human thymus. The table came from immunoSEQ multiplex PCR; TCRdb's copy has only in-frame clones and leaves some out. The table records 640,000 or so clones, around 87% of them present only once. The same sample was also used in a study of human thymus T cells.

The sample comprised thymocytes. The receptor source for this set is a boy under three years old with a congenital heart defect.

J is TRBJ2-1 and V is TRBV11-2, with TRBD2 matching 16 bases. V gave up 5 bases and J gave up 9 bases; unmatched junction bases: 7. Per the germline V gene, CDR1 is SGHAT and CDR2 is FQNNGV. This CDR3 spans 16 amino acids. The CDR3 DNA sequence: TGTGCCAGCAGCGTACCGGGACTAGCGGGAGGGTCTGAGCAGTTCTTC. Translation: CASSVPGLAGGSEQFF.

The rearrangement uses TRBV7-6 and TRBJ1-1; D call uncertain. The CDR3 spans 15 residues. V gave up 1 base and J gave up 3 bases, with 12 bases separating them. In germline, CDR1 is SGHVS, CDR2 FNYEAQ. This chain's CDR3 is CASSLDGEEDTEAFF. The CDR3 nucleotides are TGTGCCAGCAGCTTAGACGGGGAAGAGGACACTGAAGCTTTCTTT. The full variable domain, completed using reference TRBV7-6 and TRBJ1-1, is GAGVSQSPRYKVTKRGQDVALRCDPISGHVSLYWYRQALGQGPEFLTYFNYEAQQDKSGLPNDRFSAERPEGSISTLTIQRTEQRDSAMYRCASSLDGEEDTEAFFGQGTRLTVV.

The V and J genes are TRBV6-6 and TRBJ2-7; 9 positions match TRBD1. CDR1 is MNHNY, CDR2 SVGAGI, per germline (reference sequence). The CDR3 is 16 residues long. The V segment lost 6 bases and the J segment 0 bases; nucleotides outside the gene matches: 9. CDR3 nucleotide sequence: TGTGCCAGCAGCTCCACTAGGACAGGGGACTCCTACGAGCAGTACTTC. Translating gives CASSSTRTGDSYEQYF.

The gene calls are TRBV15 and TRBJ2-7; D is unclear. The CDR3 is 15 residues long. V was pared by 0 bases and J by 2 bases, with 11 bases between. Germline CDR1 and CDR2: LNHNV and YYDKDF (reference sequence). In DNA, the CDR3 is TGTGCCACCAGCAGAGACCCCAGGCCAACCTACGAGCAGTACTTC. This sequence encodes CATSRDPRPTYEQYF.

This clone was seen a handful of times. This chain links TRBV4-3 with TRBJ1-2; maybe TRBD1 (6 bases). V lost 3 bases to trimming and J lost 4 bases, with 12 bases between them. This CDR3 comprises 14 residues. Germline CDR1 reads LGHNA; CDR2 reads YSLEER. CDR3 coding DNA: TGCGCCAGCAGCCACGCAGGGGATCTCTATGGCTACACCTTC. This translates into CASSHAGDLYGYTF.

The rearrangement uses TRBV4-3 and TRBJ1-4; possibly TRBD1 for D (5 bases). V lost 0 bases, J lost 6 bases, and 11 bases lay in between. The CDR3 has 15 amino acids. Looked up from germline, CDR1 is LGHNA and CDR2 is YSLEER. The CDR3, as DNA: TGCGCCAGCAGCCAAGATCGGGGGGGGTATGAAAAACTGTTTTTT. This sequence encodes CASSQDRGGYEKLFF.

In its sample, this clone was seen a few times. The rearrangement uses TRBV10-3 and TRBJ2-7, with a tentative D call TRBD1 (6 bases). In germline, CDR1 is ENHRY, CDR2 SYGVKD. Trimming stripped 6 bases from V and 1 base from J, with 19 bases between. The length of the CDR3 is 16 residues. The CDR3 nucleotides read TGTGCCATCAGGGGGGCGGACGGGCCCATATCCTACGAGCAGTACTTC. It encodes CAIRGADGPISYEQYF.

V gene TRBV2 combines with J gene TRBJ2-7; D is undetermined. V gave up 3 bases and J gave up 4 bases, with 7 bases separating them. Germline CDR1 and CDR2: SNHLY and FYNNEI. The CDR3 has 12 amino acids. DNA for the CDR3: TGTGCCAGCAGTGACAGTCCTTACGAGCAGTACTTC. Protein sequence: CASSDSPYEQYF.

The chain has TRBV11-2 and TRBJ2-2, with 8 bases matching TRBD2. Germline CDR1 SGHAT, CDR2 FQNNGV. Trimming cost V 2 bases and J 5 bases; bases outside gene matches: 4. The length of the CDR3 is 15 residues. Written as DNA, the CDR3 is TGTGCCAGCAGCTTAAACGGGAGGGCAACCGGGGAGCTGTTTTTT. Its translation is CASSLNGRATGELFF.

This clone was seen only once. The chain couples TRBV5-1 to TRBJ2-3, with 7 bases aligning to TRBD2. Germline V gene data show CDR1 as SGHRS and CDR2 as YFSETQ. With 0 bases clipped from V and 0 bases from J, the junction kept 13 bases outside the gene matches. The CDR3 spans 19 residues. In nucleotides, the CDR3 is TGCGCCAGCAGCTTGGATAGCGGGCGAGACTCACCTAGCACAGATACGCAGTATTTT. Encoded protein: CASSLDSGRDSPSTDTQYF.